Described below is a single T cell receptor beta chain sequence and its context. The data were produced by immunoSEQ multiplex PCR, yet TCRdb's version contains in-frame clones alone and is incomplete. There are over 150,000 clones in the sample; 65% to 90% occur only once, and under 15% lies in the top ten. This sample is part of a study of blood T cell repertoires in COVID-19. The specimen was peripheral blood. This clonotype was sampled from a human donor in a cohort sampled during active COVID-19.

CDR3 DNA: TGTGCCACAGGGGGCTACACTGAAGCTTTCTTT. It specifies CATGGYTEAFF. V gene TRBV28 combines with J gene TRBJ1-1, with 8 bases aligning to TRBD1. The CDR3 has 11 residues. Germline V lookup: CDR1 MDHEN, CDR2 SYDVKM. V lost 10 bases and J lost 3; bases outside the gene matches: 1.